The present TCR beta chain was sequenced within a study of T cells in Graves' hyperthyroidism and ophthalmopathy. Regions amplified from RNA transcripts were the TCR beta CDR3 regions. Researchers ran a first-round RT-PCR on the TCR CDR3 using the HTBI primer set. TCRdb independently ran MiXCR on the multiplex PCR reads; one entry per CDR3 protein. The sample lists approximately 330,000 distinct CDR3 sequences; 18% were seen once. This clonotype was observed many times. The antigen is not known. The study, taken as a whole, reports: Most expanded thyroid clonotypes above 0.001 recurred in blood.

This CDR3 is built from 14 residues. Trimming removed 6 bases at V and 1 base at J, with 9 bases between. Patients with uncontrolled infections, other autoimmune diseases, pregnancy or lactation were excluded. The sequence came from a woman between 45 and 65 years old with Graves' hyperthyroidism. Sequencing used blood. The V and J genes are TRBV12-3 or TRBV12-4 and TRBJ2-2, with D unresolved. The CDR3 protein is CASRSSGNTGELFF. CDR3 DNA sequence: TGTGCCAGCAGGTCTTCAGGGAACACCGGGGAGCTGTTTTTT.